This TCR beta chain derives from a study of shared clonotypes between healthy human individuals. Generated by immunoSEQ multiplex PCR, the TCRdb table keeps only in-frame clones and is missing some. This table has over 2,000,000 clones, 90% to 95% appearing once. The trim removed 1 base at V and 6 bases at J, leaving 5 bases unmatched. The CDR3 length is 14 residues. Germline-derived CDR1 and CDR2 are MNHEY and SMNVEV (reference sequence). Turning to this clone: Other DNA sequences from this sample encode an identical CDR3 as well.

CD45RO-negative CD8 cells positively selected for CCR7 made up the naive population, which excluded terminally differentiated effector memory CD45RA+ cells. The sequence was obtained from a man younger than 35 in good health. Some clones in this sample may be carry-over from other donors' samples. The chain uses TRBV27 and TRBJ1-2; 7 positions match TRBD1. The specimen sequenced was naive CD8+ T cells from PBMCs. As DNA, the CDR3 is TGTGCCAGCAGTTTATTGGCAGGGGGGGATGGCTACACCTTC. Translation gives CASSLLAGGDGYTF.